This entry features one T cell receptor (beta chain) sequence. Its matching antigen is unknown. The sample belongs to a study of OX40 agonist ivuxolimab in advanced cancers. Overall study findings and caveats: The authors did not determine the antigen specificity of the expanded peripheral T cells.

This CDR3 spans 18 amino acids. Unmatched junction bases numbered 15, after V lost 2 bases and J lost 4 bases. Germline V gene data show CDR1 as SEHNR and CDR2 as FQNEAQ (reference sequence). The repertoire was sequenced with immunoSEQ multiplex PCR; TCRdb's copy has only in-frame clones and lacks some. The table lists about 69,000 clones, approximately 81% of them singletons. The cohort excluded patients with autoimmune disease history or systemic immunosuppression. The TCR comes from an adult with an advanced solid tumor such as melanoma, head and neck, liver or kidney cancer. The source was CD4+ or CD8+ T cells sorted from blood, collected in a trial of the OX40 agonist ivuxolimab. The genes are TRBV7-9 and TRBJ1-2, with 8 bases matching TRBD1. CDR3 coding DNA: TGTGCCAGCAGCTTATTTGGGGGACAGGCCCTTTTCAGCTATGGCTACACCTTC. It is translated as CASSLFGGQALFSYGYTF.